The clone carrying this T cell receptor beta chain occurred a few times. Sequencing used immunoSEQ v3. Sequencing was performed with immunoSEQ multiplex PCR; in TCRdb, only in-frame clones are kept and a portion is missing. The sample yields 5,500 to 7,500 clones, 55% to 70% seen once. The record originates from a study of TIL therapy for anti-PD-1-resistant metastatic lung cancer. Time point specified: pre-treatment sample, taken before nivolumab and TIL therapy. Most excised metastases sampled were pleural nodules or supraclavicular lymph nodes. V lost 7 bases to trimming and J lost 0 bases, with 7 bases between them. The V gene's germline CDR1 is SQVTM and CDR2 ANQGSEA. This CDR3 spans 12 amino acids.

The source is a person between 25 and 79 years old with non-small cell lung cancer. The source material was tumor tissue, sampled at baseline. The chain combines TRBV29-1 with TRBJ2-1; no clear D. The CDR3 here is CSGRDSYNEQFF. The CDR3 DNA is TGCAGCGGACGAGACTCCTACAATGAGCAGTTCTTC.